One sample yielded the 30 T cell receptor beta chains listed below, sequenced in a study of post-analysis software for immune sequencing data. The study's findings and limits: Among four to six TRBV segments more frequent in patients than controls were TRBV5-6, TRBV5-1 and TRBV20-1.

These receptors' antigens are unknown. The TCR beta cDNA libraries carried unique molecular identifiers. Each CDR3 protein is one row after TCRdb ran MiXCR on the PCR reads. The top ten hold approximately 4.5% of the sample, which has 820,000 or so distinct CDR3 sequences, 53% seen once. Sample: blood. The source of these receptors is a girl between 10 and 17 years old with multiple sclerosis.

This clonotype was counted only a few times. This chain uses TRBV4-2 with TRBJ1-2; D is perhaps TRBD1 (6 bases). Germline CDR1 and CDR2: LGHNA and YNFKEQ. V shed 0 bases and J shed 8 bases, with 16 bases lying between them. The length of the CDR3 is 15 residues. Here the CDR3 reads CASSQDGQGWSGYTF. The CDR3 DNA follows: TGTGCCAGCAGCCAAGACGGTCAGGGGTGGAGCGGCTACACCTTC.

A few counts support this clonotype. The chain couples TRBV5-1 to TRBJ2-7, with D possibly TRBD1 on 6 matching bases. Germline values: CDR1 SGHRS, CDR2 YFSETQ. V was clipped by 4 bases and J by 4 bases, with 15 bases between them. The CDR3 runs to 14 residues. The CDR3 bases are TGCGCCAGCAGCCCGCTTCTGGACAGTTACGAGCAGTACTTC. Translation gives CASSPLLDSYEQYF.

The chain uses TRBV20-1 and TRBJ1-5; D is perhaps TRBD1 (6 bases). Trimming stripped 0 bases from V and 0 bases from J, with 15 bases between. Germline lookup yields CDR1 DFQATT and CDR2 SNEGSKA (reference sequence). There are 17 residues in the CDR3. The CDR3 here is CSARDIKGVVSNQPQHF. As DNA, the CDR3 is TGCAGTGCTAGAGATATCAAGGGGGTGGTTAGCAATCAGCCCCAGCATTTT.

This chain connects TRBV29-1 to TRBJ2-1, with TRBD2 identical over 8 bases. This CDR3 comprises 14 residues. The V gene's germline CDR1 is SQVTM and CDR2 ANQGSEA. Losses at the gene ends were 6 bases for V and 1 base for J; bases not matched to a gene: 5. The CDR3 loop is CSVEREWSYNEQFF. In DNA, the CDR3 is TGCAGCGTCGAGCGGGAGTGGTCCTACAATGAGCAGTTCTTC.

CDR3 residues: CASSPRGTSGANVLTF. The CDR3 DNA is TGTGCCAGCAGCCCGAGGGGGACGTCTGGGGCCAACGTCCTGACTTTC. This chain connects TRBV7-6 to TRBJ2-6, with D possibly matching TRBD1 (6 bases). Looked up from germline, CDR1 is SGHVS and CDR2 is FNYEAQ. The V gene lost 5 bases and the J gene lost 1 base, with 12 bases spanning the gap. This CDR3 has 16 amino acids.

This clonotype was picked up a small number of times. This chain uses TRBV29-1 with TRBJ1-5; D is perhaps TRBD1 (6 bases). The CDR3 runs 13 residues. Germline V gene lookup returns CDR1 SQVTM and CDR2 ANQGSEA. The germline V and J ends were trimmed by 6 bases and 6 bases, with 15 bases remaining between them. CDR3 protein: CSVASGAGQPQHF. In DNA, the CDR3 is TGCAGCGTCGCCTCAGGGGCGGGTCAGCCCCAGCATTTT.

The chain uses TRBV7-2 and TRBJ2-1, with 9 bases that match TRBD2. This CDR3 spans 17 amino acids. Germline CDR1 is SGHTA and CDR2 is FQGNSA. The ends lost 11 bases at V and 7 bases at J; junction bases unmatched: 21. CDR3 region: CAAIPGTGLSGGNEQFF. As DNA, the CDR3 is TGTGCCGCAATACCAGGGACGGGGCTTAGCGGGGGAAATGAGCAGTTCTTC.

Regarding this clonotype: Sequence at one end of the junction differs from germline and may be a read error. The V and J genes are TRBV5-1 and TRBJ2-4; D is ambiguous. The J call may not be correct, given that the DNA end is closer to TRBJ2-7. The CDR3 has 16 amino acids. Germline lookup yields CDR1 SGHRS and CDR2 YFSETQ. Here the CDR3 DNA reads TGCGCCGGCAGCTTGGCTCTTGACAAGGTCCCTTACGAGCAGTACTTC. It translates to CAGSLALDKVPYEQYF.

V is TRBV10-3 and J is TRBJ2-1; 9 positions match TRBD1. The CDR3 is 12 residues long. Germline CDR1 and CDR2: ENHRY and SYGVKD. Losses at the gene ends were 6 bases for V and 7 bases for J; bases not matched to a gene: 1. CDR3 in amino acids: CAIRGTGNEQFF. CDR3 coding DNA: TGTGCCATCAGGGGGACAGGGAATGAGCAGTTCTTC.

The gene calls are TRBV5-1 and TRBJ1-1; D uncertain. Trimming took 4 bases from V and 4 from J, leaving 14 bases between them. Germline values: CDR1 SGHRS, CDR2 YFSETQ. This CDR3 region has 14 residues. The CDR3 loop reads CASSTWWESTEAFF. CDR3 DNA sequence: TGCGCCAGCAGCACGTGGTGGGAGAGCACTGAAGCTTTCTTT.

This clonotype has a handful of counts. This sequence joins TRBV29-1 and TRBJ2-5, with TRBD1 matching 9 bases. Germline lookup yields CDR1 SQVTM and CDR2 ANQGSEA. The V and J ends lost 4 bases and 4 bases, in that order; junction bases with no gene match: 16. CDR3 length: 17 amino acids. The CDR3 protein is CSVVFRGRDRVPETQYF. DNA of the CDR3: TGCAGCGTTGTTTTCAGGGGCCGGGACAGGGTCCCAGAGACCCAGTACTTC.

CDR3 amino acids: CSGRQVGGADTQYF. The CDR3 DNA reads TGCAGCGGACGACAGGTTGGGGGCGCAGATACGCAGTATTTT. The chain links TRBV29-1 to TRBJ2-3; D perhaps matches TRBD1 (6 bases). Deletions cut 7 bases from V and 4 bases from J, with 18 bases between. The CDR3 loop spans 14 amino acids. The germline CDR1 and CDR2 sequences are SQVTM and ANQGSEA.

This clonotype was detected only a few times. Here the CDR3 reads CASRRTGEVRYTF. DNA of the CDR3: TGTGCCAGCAGAAGAACAGGGGAAGTTCGGTACACCTTC. The chain links TRBV6-1 to TRBJ1-2; TRBD1 matches at 7 bases. The junction had 12 bases not matched to a gene; V was cut back by 6 bases and J by 11 bases. Germline V gene data show CDR1 as MNHNS and CDR2 as SASEGT. The CDR3 loop spans 13 amino acids.

The chain recombines TRBV6-5 with TRBJ2-7; D is undetermined. Matching the DNA end better, TRBJ2-5 makes the J call doubtful. CDR1 and CDR2 from the germline V gene are MNHEY and SVGAGI. CDR3 length equals 13 residues. The CDR3 region is CASYQLLTRTQYF. The DNA for the CDR3 is TGTGCCAGCTATCAGCTCCTCACGAGGACCCAGTACTTC.

The J gene is TRBJ1-5, the V gene TRBV12-3 or TRBV12-4; D gene uncertain. There are 12 residues in the CDR3. The V end was cut by 6 bases, the J end by 3 bases, with 6 bases between. CDR3 protein: CASSPHNQPQHF. As DNA, the CDR3 is TGTGCCAGCAGCCCTCACAATCAGCCCCAGCATTTT.

The V and J genes are TRBV20-1 and TRBJ2-4; a possible D gene is TRBD1 (5 bases). The DNA end is more similar to TRBJ2-7, so the J call may be wrong. CDR3 length: 14 residues. Germline CDR1 is DFQATT and CDR2 is SNEGSKA (reference sequence). The CDR3 spells CSALKGRVSYEQYF. CDR3 sequence (DNA): TGCAGTGCCCTCAAGGGCAGGGTGTCCTACGAGCAGTACTTC.

The chain uses TRBV3-1 and TRBJ2-6; TRBD1 might be the D (6 bases). In germline, CDR1 is LGHDT, CDR2 YNNKEL (reference sequence). This CDR3 has 18 amino acids. Trimming cost V 2 bases and J 2 bases, with 16 bases left between them. Written as DNA, the CDR3 is TGTGCCAGCAGCCAACCGCGAACAGGGTTGGCTGGGGCCAACGTCCTGACTTTC. This translates into CASSQPRTGLAGANVLTF.

This rearrangement joins TRBV29-1 to TRBJ2-5, with TRBD2 as a possible D gene (6 bases). CDR3 length equals 14 residues. The germline gives CDR1 SQVTM, CDR2 ANQGSEA. Trimming left V 6 bases short and J 1 base short, with 15 bases between. The CDR3 protein is CSVARRDSQETQYF. The CDR3, as DNA: TGCAGCGTCGCCCGCCGGGACTCCCAAGAGACCCAGTACTTC.

The chain recombines TRBV30 with TRBJ2-5; D not resolved. With the DNA end fitting TRBJ2-1 better, the J assignment may be wrong. Germline V lookup: CDR1 GTSNPN, CDR2 SVGIG (reference sequence). The CDR3 is 13 amino acids. DNA for the CDR3: TGTGCCTGGAACGGGCATTTCCAAGAGACCCAGTTCTTC. The encoded protein is CAWNGHFQETQFF.

This clonotype is a singleton in its sample. The CDR3 here is CASSYDRDFSYNEQFF. DNA for the CDR3: TGTGCCAGCAGCTACGACAGGGATTTCTCCTACAATGAGCAGTTCTTC. This sequence joins TRBV7-9 and TRBJ2-1; 7 bases are shared with TRBD1. The CDR3 sequence is 16 residues long. Trimming took 4 bases from V and 0 from J; bases not matched to a gene: 6. CDR1 is SEHNR and CDR2 is FQNEAQ in the germline V gene (reference sequence).

The rearrangement uses TRBV20-1 and TRBJ2-1; TRBD1 matches at 8 bases. This CDR3 spans 14 amino acids. CDR1 is DFQATT and CDR2 is SNEGSKA in the germline V gene (reference sequence). V gave up 3 bases and J gave up 3 bases; unmatched junction bases: 4. CDR3 DNA: TGCAGTGCTAGTAGGACAGGGATCTACAATGAGCAGTTCTTC. Protein: CSASRTGIYNEQFF.

The J gene is TRBJ2-7, the V gene TRBV27; tentative D call: TRBD2 (5 bases). Germline assignment: CDR1 MNHEY and CDR2 SMNVEV (reference sequence). The CDR3 is made up of 14 amino acids. Deletions cut 3 bases from V and 4 bases from J, with 13 bases between. The CDR3 loop reads CASSLLARTYEQYF. In nucleotides, the CDR3 is TGTGCCAGCAGTTTGCTAGCACGGACTTACGAGCAGTACTTC.

This clonotype was picked up one time. A read error may produce the germline difference seen at one junction end. The V call is TRBV5-1, the J call TRBJ2-1; 7 bases line up with TRBD2. Germline V lookup: CDR1 SGHRS, CDR2 YFSETQ. The CDR3 sequence is 15 residues long. CDR3: CASSTLPREYTEQFF. As DNA, the CDR3 is TGCGCCAGCTCTACGCTACCGCGGGAGTACACTGAGCAGTTCTTC.

The chain's CDR3 is CSARDREGGSYEQYF. DNA for the CDR3: TGCAGTGCTAGAGATCGGGAAGGGGGCTCCTACGAGCAGTACTTC. The chain recombines TRBV20-1 with TRBJ2-7; D is possibly TRBD1 (6 bases). Germline CDR1 is DFQATT and CDR2 is SNEGSKA (reference sequence). The V and J ends lost 0 bases and 0 bases respectively, with 12 bases between them. The CDR3 spans 15 residues.

This clonotype appeared a few times. The V and J genes are TRBV9 and TRBJ1-5, with D uncertain. The V and J ends lost 4 bases and 6 bases respectively, with 14 bases between them. The germline V gene has CDR1 SGDLS and CDR2 YYNGEE. The CDR3 is 14 amino acids. CDR3 loop: CASSYGPEGQPQHF. In DNA form, the CDR3 reads TGTGCCAGCAGCTACGGACCGGAGGGTCAGCCCCAGCATTTT.

This chain joins TRBV12-3 or TRBV12-4 and TRBJ2-3; 9 positions agree with TRBD2. After removal of 3 bases from V and 4 bases from J, the junction contained 11 bases not matched to a gene. The CDR3 is 17 amino acids. CDR3 region: CASSFPWLAGRSDTQYF. CDR3 nucleotides: TGTGCCAGCAGTTTCCCCTGGCTAGCGGGGCGCTCAGATACGCAGTATTTT.

The chain is built from TRBV7-3 and TRBJ1-2; D ambiguous. Trimming took 5 bases from V and 3 from J, leaving 16 bases between them. This CDR3 spans 15 amino acids. Germline values: CDR1 SGHTA, CDR2 FQGTGA. Here the CDR3 DNA reads TGTGCCAGCAGCCCCTACTCCTATCGAGACTATGGCTACACCTTC. This codes for CASSPYSYRDYGYTF.

The rearrangement uses TRBV15 and TRBJ2-1, with D unresolved. This CDR3 is 16 amino acids long. The germline CDR1 and CDR2 sequences are LNHNV and YYDKDF (reference sequence). V was trimmed by 0 bases and J by 2 bases, leaving 11 bases between them. The CDR3 sequence: CATSRESAGTYNEQFF. CDR3 in DNA: TGTGCCACCAGCAGAGAATCAGCAGGAACCTACAATGAGCAGTTCTTC. The full variable domain, its missing parts supplied by reference TRBV15 and TRBJ2-1, is DAMVIQNPRYQVTQFGKPVTLSCSQTLNHNVMYWYQQKSSQAPKLLFHYYDKDFNNEADTPDNFQSRRPNTSFCFLDIRSPGLGDTAMYLCATSRESAGTYNEQFFGPGTRLTVL.

The chain links TRBV29-1 to TRBJ2-3; D could derive from TRBD1 or TRBD2 (5 bases each). Trimming removed 6 bases from V and 0 bases from J, with 13 bases in between. Germline CDR1 SQVTM, CDR2 ANQGSEA. The CDR3 consists of 14 residues. The CDR3: CSVGTFTSTDTQYF. The CDR3 DNA reads TGCAGCGTCGGGACCTTTACTAGCACAGATACGCAGTATTTT.

This clonotype was found a few times. The rearrangement joins TRBV25-1 to TRBJ2-5; a weak D match, TRBD2 (5 bases). Germline CDR1 is MGHDK and CDR2 is SYGVNS. The V and J ends lost 3 bases and 0 bases respectively, with 14 bases between them. The CDR3 has 16 residues. The CDR3 sequence: CASSDIRRLYQETQYF. The CDR3 nucleotides are TGTGCCAGCAGTGATATTCGGAGGTTGTACCAAGAGACCCAGTACTTC.